This T cell receptor beta chain was profiled in a study of blood T cell repertoires in COVID-19. The CDR3 is 16 residues long. The V gene's germline CDR1 is SGHAT and CDR2 FQNNGV. Trimming cost V 0 bases and J 4 bases, with 15 bases left between them. Using immunoSEQ multiplex PCR, the repertoire was profiled, and TCRdb retains in-frame clones only, with some absent. Of fewer than 40,000 clones in the sample, around nine tenths were seen once. The TCR originated in a human donor in a cohort sampled during active COVID-19. Sequencing used peripheral blood. The chain uses TRBV11-2 and TRBJ1-2, with D perhaps TRBD1 (6 bases). The CDR3 DNA reads TGTGCCAGCAGCTTAGATCGCGACAGGAACCTCTATGGCTACACCTTC. Its translation is CASSLDRDRNLYGYTF.